What follows are 21 T cell receptor beta chains derived from one specimen sequenced in a study of radiotherapy plus CTLA-4 blockade in lung cancer. This table comes from immunoSEQ multiplex PCR, and its TCRdb copy is limited to in-frame clones, with some not included. This table has about 62,000 clones, approximately 76% appearing once. The source material was peripheral blood, sampled from a patient treated with radiotherapy plus ipilimumab. These receptor sequences come from a human donor with non-small cell lung cancer who had a complete response to radiotherapy plus ipilimumab.

V gene TRBV18 combines with J gene TRBJ1-5; D is undetermined. Germline V gene lookup returns CDR1 KGHSH and CDR2 LQKENI. CDR3 size: 13 residues. V lost 6 bases, J lost 7 bases, and 13 bases lay in between. The CDR3 DNA follows: TGTGCCAGCTCCCGGGGAGGAAAACAGCCCCAGCATTTT. Its protein is CASSRGGKQPQHF.

The chain is built from TRBV30 and TRBJ2-7; tentatively, D is TRBD2 (6 bases). V was clipped by 1 base and J by 2 bases, with 12 bases between them. The CDR3 spans 14 residues. Germline CDR1 GTSNPN, CDR2 SVGIG (reference sequence). The CDR3 coding sequence is TGTGCCTGGAGTGCCGGGACTGCCACCTACGAGCAGTACTTC. It yields the protein CAWSAGTATYEQYF. The full variable domain, in which reference TRBV30 and TRBJ2-7 provide the parts outside the CDR3, is SQTIHQWPATLVQPVGSPLSLECTVEGTSNPNLYWYRQAAGRGLQLLFYSVGIGQISSEVPQNLSASRPQDRQFILSSKKLLLSDSGFYLCAWSAGTATYEQYFGPGTRLTVT.

The chain has TRBV7-2 and TRBJ2-7; 9 bases line up with TRBD2. Losses at the gene ends were 1 base for V and 0 bases for J; bases not matched to a gene: 4. There are 16 residues in the CDR3. CDR1 and CDR2 (germline): SGHTA, FQGNSA. The CDR3: CASSLDSGRSSYEQYF. CDR3 nucleotide sequence: TGTGCCAGCAGCTTAGACAGCGGGAGGAGCTCCTACGAGCAGTACTTC.

This chain joins TRBV6-6 and TRBJ1-2; 9 nucleotides align to TRBD1. The CDR3 is 15 residues long. The junction had 6 bases not matched to a gene; V was cut back by 4 bases and J by 3 bases. The germline V gene encodes CDR1 MNHNY and CDR2 SVGAGI (reference sequence). DNA of the CDR3: TGTGCCAGCAGTTCCTACAGGGGGCAGGACTATGGCTACACCTTC. Protein: CASSSYRGQDYGYTF.

The rearrangement links TRBV7-2 to TRBJ1-5, with a possible D match to TRBD1 (5 bases). CDR3 length: 14 amino acids. V gave up 0 bases and J gave up 6 bases, with 9 bases separating them. From germline, CDR1 is SGHTA and CDR2 FQGNSA. This CDR3 is CASSLAPGRQPQHF. For the CDR3, the DNA is TGTGCCAGCAGCTTAGCGCCAGGGCGTCAGCCCCAGCATTTT.

The CDR3 region has the DNA TGTGCCACCAGCAGTGGCGCGGTCGGTGCTTTCTTT. This gives the protein CATSSGAVGAFF. The genes are TRBV15 and TRBJ1-1; D is undetermined. Trimming cost V 3 bases and J 11 bases, with 13 bases left between them. CDR3 length equals 12 residues. Germline V gene data show CDR1 as LNHNV and CDR2 as YYDKDF (reference sequence).

The CDR3 DNA reads as TGTGCCAGCAGCTACACCGTCGGACTAGCGGGCTACGAGCAGTACTTC. It encodes CASSYTVGLAGYEQYF. The chain joins TRBV11-2 to TRBJ2-7; 11 positions match TRBD2. V gave up 4 bases and J gave up 3 bases; unmatched junction bases: 8. Per germline, CDR1 SGHAT and CDR2 FQNNGV. The CDR3 loop spans 16 amino acids.

This rearrangement joins TRBV21-1 to TRBJ2-5; the table gives TRBD2 as D, unverified against the DNA. With the DNA end fitting TRBJ2-7 better, the J assignment may be wrong. TRBV21-1 is termed a pseudogene. The CDR3 is 16 amino acids. The CDR3 region has the DNA TGTGCCAAATCAAAGGACAGGCTAGCGGGAACCTACGAGCAGTACTTC. Residues: CAKSKDRLAGTYEQYF.

V usage is TRBV4-2 and J usage is TRBJ2-7, with TRBD2 identical over 16 bases. CDR1 and CDR2 (germline): LGHNA, YNFKEQ. This CDR3 comprises 19 residues. Trimming took 1 base from V and 7 from J; bases not matched to a gene: 13. CDR3 region: CASSQAGMGLAGGPGEQYF. The CDR3 DNA sequence: TGTGCCAGCAGCCAAGCTGGTATGGGACTAGCGGGAGGGCCGGGGGAGCAGTACTTC.

The J gene is TRBJ2-5, the V gene TRBV6-5, with TRBD1 matching over 8 bases. The CDR3 loop spans 12 amino acids. Germline CDR1 reads MNHEY; CDR2 reads SVGAGI. J gave up 7 bases and V 7 bases, and 5 bases lay outside the gene matches. The CDR3 DNA follows: TGTGCCAGCACCTCCGGGACAGGGACCCAGTACTTC. It encodes CASTSGTGTQYF.

This clone was seen more than once but under ten times. This chain uses TRBV15 with TRBJ2-1; D gene ambiguous. The CDR3 covers 15 residues. The ends were cut back, 6 bases at V and 2 bases at J, with 14 bases in the middle. Germline-derived CDR1 and CDR2 are LNHNV and YYDKDF (reference sequence). Written as DNA, the CDR3 is TGTGCCACCAGAACCGACACTGCGCCCTACAATGAGCAGTTCTTC. Translating gives CATRTDTAPYNEQFF.

The V call is TRBV5-1, the J call TRBJ2-5; TRBD1 might be the D (6 bases). The V gene lost 4 bases and the J gene lost 2 bases, with 9 bases spanning the gap. The germline gives CDR1 SGHRS, CDR2 YFSETQ. The length of the CDR3 is 13 residues. The CDR3: CASSLGTQETQYF. CDR3 bases: TGCGCCAGCAGCCTGGGGACACAAGAGACCCAGTACTTC.

This clone was observed once. This chain joins TRBV9 and TRBJ2-1; 14 nucleotides match TRBD2. V lost 0 bases and J lost 0; bases outside the gene matches: 2. The CDR3 is made up of 18 amino acids. Germline CDR1 and CDR2: SGDLS and YYNGEE. Here the CDR3 reads CASSVGLAGGPSYNEQFF. DNA for the CDR3: TGTGCCAGCAGCGTAGGACTAGCGGGAGGGCCCTCCTACAATGAGCAGTTCTTC.

The chain carries TRBV20-1 and TRBJ2-1; no firm D call. The V end lost 3 bases, the J end lost 7 bases, and 7 bases lay between the germline ends. Germline CDR1 DFQATT, CDR2 SNEGSKA (reference sequence). The CDR3 length is 11 residues. Here the CDR3 reads CSASSQNEQFF. DNA of the CDR3: TGCAGTGCTAGTAGCCAAAATGAGCAGTTCTTC.

The chain uses TRBV7-9 and TRBJ1-2; perhaps TRBD1 as D (6 bases). This CDR3 has 16 residues. Trimming removed 1 base at V and 9 bases at J, with 21 bases between. Germline V gene data show CDR1 as SEHNR and CDR2 as FQNEAQ (reference sequence). CDR3 in DNA: TGTGCCAGCAGCTTAGTATCGGGGGGCGTTATCCCGAGCTACACCTTC. Its protein is CASSLVSGGVIPSYTF.

This chain connects TRBV7-8 to TRBJ2-7, with 14 nucleotides matching TRBD2. The V and J ends lost 4 bases and 4 bases, in that order; junction bases with no gene match: 9. The CDR3 runs to 17 residues. Germline CDR1 is SGHVS and CDR2 is FQNEAQ. The CDR3 region has the DNA TGTGCCAGCAGCTCCCGACTAGCGGGAGGGCCCCGGTACGAGCAGTACTTC. It yields the protein CASSSRLAGGPRYEQYF.

The chain employs TRBV5-1 and TRBJ2-1; 10 nucleotides agree with TRBD2. CDR3 length equals 16 residues. The V gene end was trimmed by 5 bases and the J gene end by 7 bases; junction bases not matched to a gene: 12. Germline CDR1 and CDR2: SGHRS and YFSETQ. The CDR3 spells CASSPTSGNKGNEQFF. The CDR3 DNA follows: TGCGCCAGCAGTCCAACTAGCGGGAATAAAGGGAATGAGCAGTTCTTC. Complete variable domain (other parts from reference TRBV5-1 and TRBJ2-1): KAGVTQTPRYLIKTRGQQVTLSCSPISGHRSVSWYQQTPGQGLQFLFEYFSETQRNKGNFPGRFSGRQFSNSRSEMNVSTLELGDSALYLCASSPTSGNKGNEQFFGPGTRLTVL.

V is TRBV6-6 and J is TRBJ2-1; TRBD2 matches at 8 bases. This CDR3 is built from 15 residues. Germline-derived CDR1 and CDR2 are MNHNY and SVGAGI (reference sequence). Trimming removed 2 bases from V and 5 bases from J; junction bases left unmatched: 5. Here the CDR3 reads CASSYERGRDNEQFF. DNA for the CDR3: TGTGCCAGCAGTTACGAGCGGGGGAGAGACAATGAGCAGTTCTTC.

This clone was observed a handful of times. The chain uses TRBV6-6 and TRBJ2-7; TRBD1 agrees at 7 bases. Unmatched junction bases numbered 6, after V lost 0 bases and J lost 4 bases. The CDR3 totals 15 residues. Germline CDR1 reads MNHNY; CDR2 reads SVGAGI (reference sequence). This CDR3 is CASSYSTRGRYEQYF. The CDR3 coding sequence is TGTGCCAGCAGTTACTCGACGAGGGGGCGGTACGAGCAGTACTTC.

J is TRBJ1-3 and V is TRBV4-1; D not resolved. Looked up from germline, CDR1 is MGHRA and CDR2 is YSYEKL. This CDR3 region has 16 residues. V was pared by 1 base and J by 0 bases, with 10 bases between. The CDR3 is CASSQGRGYSGNTIYF. CDR3 nucleotide sequence: TGCGCCAGCAGCCAAGGGCGCGGGTACTCTGGAAACACCATATATTTT.

The CDR3 sequence: CASSLDIGGTGGENEQFF. The CDR3 region has the DNA TGTGCCAGCAGCTTAGATATTGGTGGGACAGGGGGAGAGAATGAGCAGTTCTTC. The chain links TRBV11-2 to TRBJ2-1, with 11 positions matching TRBD1. Unmatched junction bases numbered 11, after V lost 0 bases and J lost 7 bases. CDR3 size: 18 residues. Germline V gene sequence: CDR1 SGHAT, CDR2 FQNNGV.